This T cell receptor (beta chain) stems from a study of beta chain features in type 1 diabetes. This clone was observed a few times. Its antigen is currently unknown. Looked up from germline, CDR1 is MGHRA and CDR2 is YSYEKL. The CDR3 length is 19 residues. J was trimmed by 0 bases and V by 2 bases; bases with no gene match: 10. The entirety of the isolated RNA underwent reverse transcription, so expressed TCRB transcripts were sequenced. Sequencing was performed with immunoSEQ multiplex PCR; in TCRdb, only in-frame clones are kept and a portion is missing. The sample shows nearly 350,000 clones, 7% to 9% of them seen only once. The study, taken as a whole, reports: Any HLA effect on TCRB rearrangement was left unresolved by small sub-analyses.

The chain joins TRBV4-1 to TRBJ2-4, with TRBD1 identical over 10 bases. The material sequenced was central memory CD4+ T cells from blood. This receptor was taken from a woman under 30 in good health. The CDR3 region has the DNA TGCGCCAGCAGCCAACCCCCCGGGACAGGGGCCGGAGCCAAAAACATTCAGTACTTC. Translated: CASSQPPGTGAGAKNIQYF.